The clone carrying this T cell receptor (beta chain) came up a few times. This entry belongs to a study of T cells in Graves' hyperthyroidism and ophthalmopathy. Researchers took RNA transcripts and amplified the TCR beta CDR3 regions from them. HTBI primers were used for first-round RT-PCR of the TCR CDR3. TCRdb processed the multiplex PCR reads anew with MiXCR; each CDR3 protein has one entry. The repertoire holds 500,000 to 600,000 distinct CDR3 sequences, with 35% to 55% as singletons. The CDR3 contains 12 residues. The V and J ends lost 4 bases and 11 bases respectively, with 14 bases between them. Germline assignment: CDR1 ENHRY and CDR2 SYGVKD.

Sequencing input: peripheral blood or thyroid tissue (not recorded which). The genes are TRBV10-3 and TRBJ1-1; tentatively, D is TRBD1 (5 bases). This clonotype was sampled from an adult woman with Graves' disease, either hyperthyroidism or ophthalmopathy (not recorded which). CDR3 in amino acids: CAISGQRGAAFF. CDR3 in DNA: TGTGCCATCAGTGGACAGCGAGGTGCGGCTTTCTTT.